This entry lists 10 T cell receptor beta chains sequenced from one sample in a study of CD8+ T cells in alopecia areata. Indicated treatment: oral pan-JAK inhibitor, 5-10 mg twice daily. Reverse transcription of extracted RNA yielded cDNA, which provided the sequencing template. Only in-frame clones appear in the TCRdb table, and some are missing; sequencing was by immunoSEQ multiplex PCR. The sample contains around 290,000 clones, nearly 60% of which appear only once. The sample here was CD4+ T cells sorted from blood, taken at week 24, from a patient treated with tofacitinib. These receptors all stem from a human donor with alopecia areata.

This rearrangement joins TRBV5-1 to TRBJ1-1, with D possibly being TRBD1 (5 bases). CDR3 length equals 14 residues. Germline assignment: CDR1 SGHRS and CDR2 YFSETQ. The V and J ends lost 3 bases and 1 base respectively, with 10 bases between them. The CDR3 sequence: CASSWDGRNTEAFF. The CDR3 DNA reads TGCGCCAGCAGCTGGGACGGTAGGAACACTGAAGCTTTCTTT.

The chain couples TRBV30 to TRBJ2-7, with 10 bases aligning to TRBD1. Germline CDR1 is GTSNPN and CDR2 is SVGIG (reference sequence). With 6 bases clipped from V and 3 bases from J, the junction kept 5 bases outside the gene matches. The CDR3 totals 13 residues. CDR3 bases: TGTGCCTGCCCCGGGACAGGGGTCTACGAGCAGTACTTC. Protein: CACPGTGVYEQYF.

This clone appeared once. The chain carries TRBV2 and TRBJ2-4; 8 nucleotides line up with TRBD1. The CDR3 covers 16 residues. Germline V gene sequence: CDR1 SNHLY, CDR2 FYNNEI. J was trimmed by 0 bases and V by 7 bases; bases with no gene match: 8. The CDR3 here is CASIPGQGLAKNIQYF. DNA for the CDR3: TGTGCCAGCATCCCCGGACAGGGTCTAGCCAAAAACATTCAGTACTTC. Using reference TRBV2 and TRBJ2-4 for the parts outside the CDR3, the full variable domain is EPEVTQTPSHQVTQMGQEVILRCVPISNHLYFYWYRQILGQKVEFLVSFYNNEISEKSEIFDDQFSVERPDGSNFTLKIRSTKLEDSAMYFCASIPGQGLAKNIQYFGAGTRLSVL.

The chain uses TRBV7-2 and TRBJ1-2, with D possibly being TRBD1 (5 bases). This CDR3 contains 14 residues. Per germline, CDR1 SGHTA and CDR2 FQGNSA. V dropped 5 bases and J dropped 7 bases, with 17 bases sitting between them. The CDR3 is CASSPGRGGSGYTF. In DNA form, the CDR3 reads TGTGCCAGCAGCCCGGGACGGGGAGGGAGTGGCTACACCTTC.

Worth noting for this clone: Additional DNA sequences in this sample encode the identical CDR3. This chain connects TRBV5-1 to TRBJ2-3; D might be TRBD2 (5 bases). Between the trimmed V and J ends, which lost 0 bases and 2 bases, there was a span of 7 bases. Germline V gives CDR1 SGHRS, CDR2 YFSETQ. The CDR3 is 14 amino acids. CDR3 coding DNA: TGCGCCAGCAGCTTGGCCGGACTCACAGATACGCAGTATTTT. It is translated as CASSLAGLTDTQYF.

The genes are TRBV7-6 and TRBJ1-4, with 7 bases that match TRBD1. V was pared by 8 bases and J by 3 bases, with 12 bases of the junction left unmatched. The CDR3 loop spans 16 amino acids. Germline V gene lookup returns CDR1 SGHVS and CDR2 FNYEAQ. The CDR3, as DNA: TGTGCCAGCGGGCACAGGGGTTCAGGATCTAATGAAAAACTGTTTTTT. Translating it yields CASGHRGSGSNEKLFF.

The chain has TRBV28 and TRBJ1-6, with D possibly TRBD1 on 5 matching bases. Germline CDR1 is MDHEN and CDR2 is SYDVKM. V was cut by 7 bases and J by 5 bases, with 15 bases left in between. The CDR3 runs 15 residues. The CDR3 protein is CASTPGHSNNSPLHF. The CDR3 region has the DNA TGTGCCAGCACCCCAGGGCATAGCAATAATTCACCCCTCCACTTT. Full variable domain (outside the CDR3, taken from reference TRBV28 and TRBJ1-6): DVKVTQSSRYLVKRTGEKVFLECVQDMDHENMFWYRQDPGLGLRLIYFSYDVKMKEKGDIPEGYSVSREKKERFSLILESASTNQTSMYLCASTPGHSNNSPLHFGNGTRLTVT.

This clone was picked up one time. This chain links TRBV5-1 with TRBJ2-5; TRBD1 is a possible D gene (6 bases). V lost 1 base and J 2 bases, leaving 18 bases between the germline ends. CDR3 length equals 17 residues. CDR1 and CDR2 (germline): SGHRS, YFSETQ. CDR3 amino acids: CASSLRRARGSQETQYF. The CDR3, as DNA: TGCGCCAGCAGCTTGCGCCGTGCGAGGGGGTCACAAGAGACCCAGTACTTC.

The chain couples TRBV30 to TRBJ1-6, with a weak D call TRBD1 (5 bases). Looked up from germline, CDR1 is GTSNPN and CDR2 is SVGIG (reference sequence). V lost 1 base to trimming and J lost 11 bases, with 9 bases between them. CDR3 length: 12 residues. The CDR3 sequence: CAWSGQGTPLHF. CDR3 bases: TGTGCCTGGAGTGGGCAGGGAACACCCCTCCACTTT.

This clone was counted once. The chain uses TRBV4-1 and TRBJ1-5; D is unresolved. CDR1 MGHRA and CDR2 YSYEKL come from the germline V gene. V lost 0 bases, J lost 3 bases, and 9 bases lay in between. There are 15 residues in the CDR3. The CDR3 bases are TGCGCCAGCAGCCAAGAAGCGGGTCCCAATCAGCCCCAGCATTTT. It translates to CASSQEAGPNQPQHF.